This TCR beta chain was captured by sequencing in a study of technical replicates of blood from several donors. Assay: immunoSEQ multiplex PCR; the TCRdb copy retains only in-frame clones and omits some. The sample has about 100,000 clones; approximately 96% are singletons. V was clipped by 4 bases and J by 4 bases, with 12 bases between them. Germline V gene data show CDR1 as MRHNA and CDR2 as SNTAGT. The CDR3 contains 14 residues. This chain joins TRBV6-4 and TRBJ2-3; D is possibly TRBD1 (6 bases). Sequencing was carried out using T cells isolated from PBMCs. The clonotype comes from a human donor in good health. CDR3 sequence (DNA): TGTGCCAGCAGTGCCACAGGGTCCGCAGATACGCAGTATTTT. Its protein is CASSATGSADTQYF.